The 31 T cell receptor beta chains below all came from one sample that was sequenced in a study of monozygotic twins with inflammatory bowel disease. TCRdb reanalyzed the 5' RACE reads and collapses them to one entry per CDR3 protein, without DNA. Its clone listing holds over 100,000 distinct CDR3 sequences. The specimen was blood. The receptors here all came from a human donor with ulcerative colitis or Crohn's disease, or a healthy co-twin of an affected twin (not recorded which).

This chain's CDR3 is CSARDPRVSSYEQYF. The V gene is TRBV20-1, the J gene TRBJ2-7. The CDR3 covers 15 residues. Germline V gene data show CDR1 as DFQATT and CDR2 as SNEGSKA (reference sequence).

The chain recombines TRBV20-1 with TRBJ1-2; TCRdb selects TRBD1, and the lack of DNA leaves this call unchecked. CDR3 size: 13 residues. The germline gives CDR1 DFQATT, CDR2 SNEGSKA (reference sequence). The CDR3 loop is CSARQGEIGGYTF.

V usage is TRBV5-1 and J usage is TRBJ2-1. This CDR3 spans 16 amino acids. Germline V gene data show CDR1 as SGHRS and CDR2 as YFSETQ. CDR3 protein: CASSLRSLGRTNEQFF.

V gene TRBV4-2 combines with J gene TRBJ2-5; the D call from TCRdb, TRBD2, cannot be confirmed without DNA. Germline CDR1 and CDR2: LGHNA and YNFKEQ. The CDR3 has 15 amino acids. The chain's CDR3 is CASSQEYGGQETQYF.

This chain joins TRBV7-2 and TRBJ2-7; TCRdb's D gene call, TRBD2, goes unchecked for lack of DNA. CDR3 length: 16 residues. Per germline, CDR1 SGHTA and CDR2 FQGNSA. The chain's CDR3 is CASSLDRTSGLYEQYF.

This chain links TRBV30 with TRBJ2-7; lacking DNA, the TRBD2 call made by TCRdb goes unchecked. Germline CDR1 and CDR2: GTSNPN and SVGIG (reference sequence). CDR3 length: 14 amino acids. CDR3 sequence reads: CACHYRDSPYEQYF.

The chain uses TRBV5-1 and TRBJ2-1; TCRdb reports TRBD2, a call that lacks DNA to check it against. Germline V lookup: CDR1 SGHRS, CDR2 YFSETQ. CDR3 length: 16 amino acids. CDR3 loop: CASSPTPVGLDNEQFF.

The rearrangement uses TRBV5-1 and TRBJ1-1; the D call of TRBD1 rests on TCRdb alone, since no DNA is present to check it. Looked up from germline, CDR1 is SGHRS and CDR2 is YFSETQ. This CDR3 is built from 17 residues. The CDR3 spells CASSLAEGGNGPGGAFF. Filled out from reference TRBV5-1 and TRBJ1-1, the complete variable domain reads KAGVTQTPRYLIKTRGQQVTLSCSPISGHRSVSWYQQTPGQGLQFLFEYFSETQRNKGNFPGRFSGRQFSNSRSEMNVSTLELGDSALYLCASSLAEGGNGPGGAFFGQGTRLTVV.

The V call is TRBV7-9, the J call TRBJ1-5. CDR3 length equals 16 residues. CDR1 SEHNR and CDR2 FQNEAQ come from the germline V gene (reference sequence). This CDR3 reads CASSLSPERSNQPQHF.

V gene TRBV5-1 combines with J gene TRBJ2-3; TCRdb lists TRBD2, though no DNA is available to test this call. The CDR3 is made up of 18 amino acids. Per the germline V gene, CDR1 is SGHRS and CDR2 is YFSETQ. The CDR3: CASSFTQAGGPPSDTQYF.

The chain couples TRBV5-1 to TRBJ2-1; the TCRdb D gene call, TRBD2, has no DNA to confirm it. Looked up from germline, CDR1 is SGHRS and CDR2 is YFSETQ. The CDR3 consists of 16 residues. CDR3 loop: CASSLERTQARDEQFF.

J is TRBJ2-7 and V is TRBV27; without DNA, the TCRdb call of TRBD1 cannot be checked. CDR3 length equals 14 residues. CDR1 and CDR2 (germline): MNHEY, SMNVEV (reference sequence). The CDR3 spells CASSLRQGWFEQYF.

The chain combines TRBV7-2 with TRBJ2-7. The CDR3 has 16 residues. The germline CDR1 and CDR2 sequences are SGHTA and FQGNSA. The chain's CDR3 is CASSLRRGRSSYEQYF.

The chain couples TRBV18 to TRBJ2-7; the D call from TCRdb, TRBD2, cannot be confirmed without DNA. This CDR3 contains 17 residues. Germline loops: CDR1 KGHSH, CDR2 LQKENI. The CDR3 region is CASSPPGSGSRRYEQYF.

The rearrangement uses TRBV7-6 and TRBJ2-1; TCRdb proposes TRBD1, but this gene call is untestable without DNA. This CDR3 has 20 residues. Germline loops: CDR1 SGHVS, CDR2 FNYEAQ. This chain's CDR3 is CASSLGGPTDGTGGYNEQFF.

The chain has TRBV29-1 and TRBJ1-3; with no DNA, the TCRdb D assignment of TRBD1 cannot be verified. CDR3 length: 15 residues. CDR1 SQVTM and CDR2 ANQGSEA come from the germline V gene. This CDR3 reads CSVEGPGQGLAGSNF.

The J gene is TRBJ1-2, the V gene TRBV21-1; lacking DNA, the TRBD1 call made by TCRdb goes unchecked. TRBV21-1 is listed as a pseudogene. The CDR3 spans 15 residues. The CDR3 region is CASSKAGTGAEGYTF.

This rearrangement joins TRBV19 to TRBJ2-1; the TCRdb call, TRBD1, lacks DNA for checking. The CDR3 contains 14 residues. In germline, CDR1 is LNHDA, CDR2 SQIVND (reference sequence). CDR3 residues: CASSRQGTYNEQFF.

The V gene is TRBV19, the J gene TRBJ2-3; without DNA, the TCRdb call of TRBD2 cannot be checked. CDR1 LNHDA and CDR2 SQIVND come from the germline V gene (reference sequence). This CDR3 is built from 15 residues. CDR3 residues: CASSIIAGLTDTQYF.

The chain carries TRBV30 and TRBJ2-3. Germline CDR1 reads GTSNPN; CDR2 reads SVGIG (reference sequence). There are 14 residues in the CDR3. The chain's CDR3 is CAWSSTLLTDTQYF.

V gene TRBV20-1 combines with J gene TRBJ2-2; without DNA, the TCRdb call of TRBD1 cannot be checked. The CDR3 has 17 residues. The germline gives CDR1 DFQATT, CDR2 SNEGSKA (reference sequence). The CDR3 spells CSARLDGEVGGTGELFF.

The chain is built from TRBV7-8 and TRBJ2-3; the D gene TCRdb calls, TRBD1, cannot be checked with no DNA. This CDR3 spans 16 amino acids. Germline values: CDR1 SGHVS, CDR2 FQNEAQ. CDR3 residues: CASSLAGQGGTDTQYF.

V gene TRBV12-3 or TRBV12-4 combines with J gene TRBJ2-5; TCRdb outputs TRBD1, but without DNA this stays unchecked. CDR3 length: 16 residues. The CDR3 spells CASSRGQGNVGETQYF.

The rearrangement links TRBV29-1 to TRBJ2-1. The CDR3 totals 14 residues. From germline, CDR1 is SQVTM and CDR2 ANQGSEA. The CDR3: CSVERSSSYNEQFF.

J is TRBJ1-5 and V is TRBV7-2. The CDR3 runs 15 residues. Looked up from germline, CDR1 is SGHTA and CDR2 is FQGNSA. The CDR3 region is CASSLATGPGQPQHF.

J is TRBJ1-2 and V is TRBV19; the D call of TRBD1 rests on TCRdb alone, since no DNA is present to check it. The CDR3 contains 15 residues. Looked up from germline, CDR1 is LNHDA and CDR2 is SQIVND (reference sequence). CDR3 in amino acids: CASSNYGTTNYGYTF.

V gene TRBV7-9 combines with J gene TRBJ2-7; without DNA, the TCRdb call of TRBD1 cannot be checked. Germline assignment: CDR1 SEHNR and CDR2 FQNEAQ (reference sequence). The CDR3 runs to 12 residues. CDR3 sequence reads: CASSSRGHEQYF. The whole variable domain, remainder taken from reference TRBV7-9 and TRBJ2-7, is DTGVSQNPRHKITKRGQNVTFRCDPISEHNRLYWYRQTLGQGPEFLTYFQNEAQLEKSRLLSDRFSAERPKGSFSTLEIQRTEQGDSAMYLCASSSRGHEQYFGPGTRLTVT.

This CDR3 reads CASRGQLNTEAFF. The chain couples TRBV4-2 to TRBJ1-1; TCRdb indicates TRBD1, and absent DNA this call remains unverified. The CDR3 is made up of 13 amino acids. Germline V CDR1 and CDR2: LGHNA, YNFKEQ.

The chain has TRBV29-1 and TRBJ1-2; TCRdb's assignment of TRBD1 cannot be checked, as there is no DNA. The CDR3 is 17 residues long. Germline values: CDR1 SQVTM, CDR2 ANQGSEA. The CDR3 loop is CSVEGTGQGQSWDGYTF.

V gene TRBV5-1 combines with J gene TRBJ2-1; without DNA, the TCRdb call of TRBD2 cannot be checked. The CDR3 covers 15 residues. CDR1 is SGHRS and CDR2 is YFSETQ in the germline V gene. CDR3 sequence reads: CASSLGEGTYNEQFF.

The rearrangement uses TRBV27 and TRBJ2-3; without DNA, the TCRdb call of TRBD1 cannot be checked. This CDR3 is built from 14 residues. CDR1 is MNHEY, CDR2 SMNVEV, per germline (reference sequence). The CDR3 sequence is CASRQTGLSDTQYF.